This entry describes one T cell receptor (beta chain). The entry originates in a study of neurological immune-mediated disorders. A single run covered 15-18 subjects with over 190 million TCR-beta sequences. Using its own MiXCR run on the 5' RACE reads, TCRdb lists one record per CDR3 protein. The sample lists roughly 30,000 distinct CDR3 sequences; under 30% were seen once. What was sequenced was CD4+ T cells from blood. The sequence was collected from a man aged 50 to 59 with HTLV-1-associated myelopathy (HAM/TSP).

CDR3 in DNA: TGCAGTGCTAGACGTGGGAGTAGCAATCAGCCCCAGCATTTT. Residues: CSARRGSSNQPQHF. The chain joins TRBV20-1 to TRBJ1-5; D ambiguous. The CDR3 sequence is 14 residues long. From germline, CDR1 is DFQATT and CDR2 SNEGSKA (reference sequence). V was pared by 2 bases and J by 0 bases, with 8 bases between.